What follows are 17 T cell receptor beta chains derived from one specimen sequenced in a study of blood T cell repertoires in COVID-19. The method was immunoSEQ multiplex PCR; TCRdb's version includes in-frame clones alone and lacks a portion of them. Of roughly 240,000 clones listed, approximately 82% are singletons. Sequencing used peripheral blood. The receptors shown here come from a woman older than 75 with acute or convalescent COVID-19.

The chain is built from TRBV11-2 and TRBJ2-1; 7 bases line up with TRBD2. After removal of 8 bases from V and 0 bases from J, the junction contained 7 bases not matched to a gene. Germline CDR1 reads SGHAT; CDR2 reads FQNNGV. This CDR3 spans 15 amino acids. CDR3: CASLLAPSSYNEQFF. The CDR3 DNA follows: TGTGCCAGCTTACTAGCGCCGAGCTCCTACAATGAGCAGTTCTTC.

As to this clone: At one end, the junction sequence differs from germline, possibly due to a read error. The V call is TRBV20-1, the J call TRBJ1-2; 10 bases map to TRBD1. The germline V gene encodes CDR1 DFQATT and CDR2 SNEGSKA (reference sequence). The CDR3 runs to 15 residues. The CDR3 is CSASLEDRGRGLRAF. CDR3 nucleotides: TGCAGTGCTAGTTTGGAAGACAGGGGGCGAGGGCTCCGCGCCTTC.

The chain uses TRBV7-2 and TRBJ1-5; tentative D call: TRBD1 (5 bases). Germline V gene data show CDR1 as SGHTA and CDR2 as FQGNSA. The ends were cut back, 1 base at V and 4 bases at J, with 11 bases in the middle. The CDR3 is made up of 15 amino acids. In DNA, the CDR3 is TGTGCCAGCAGCTTAGATGCGGGGCGGAATCAGCCCCAGCATTTT. Translating gives CASSLDAGRNQPQHF.

J is TRBJ1-4 and V is TRBV2; D is possibly TRBD1 (5 bases). Per germline, CDR1 SNHLY and CDR2 FYNNEI. V lost 6 bases and J lost 2, with 10 bases in between. The CDR3 loop spans 14 amino acids. The CDR3 coding sequence is TGTGCCAGCAGGACCAGGGCCACTAATGAAAAACTGTTTTTT. Translated, it gives CASRTRATNEKLFF.

The CDR3 region is CASSPSVGGYNEQFF. The CDR3, as DNA: TGTGCCAGCAGCCCTTCGGTGGGGGGCTACAATGAGCAGTTCTTC. This rearrangement joins TRBV7-3 to TRBJ2-1; D is perhaps TRBD2 (6 bases). The V and J ends lost 5 bases and 3 bases respectively, with 14 bases between them. CDR3 length equals 15 residues. Per the germline V gene, CDR1 is SGHTA and CDR2 is FQGTGA.

The rearrangement links TRBV18 to TRBJ1-1; D not resolved. The germline V gene has CDR1 KGHSH and CDR2 LQKENI. Deletions cut 3 bases from V and 5 bases from J, with 16 bases between. The CDR3 has 15 amino acids. Here the CDR3 DNA reads TGTGCCAGCTCACCCCAGAGTAGGCGGAGGACTGAAGCTTTCTTT. It yields the protein CASSPQSRRRTEAFF. The full variable domain, rest sourced from reference TRBV18 and TRBJ1-1, is NAGVMQNPRHLVRRRGQEARLRCSPMKGHSHVYWYRQLPEEGLKFMVYLQKENIIDESGMPKERFSAEFPKEGPSILRIQQVVRGDSAAYFCASSPQSRRRTEAFFGQGTRLTVV.

Comments on this clone: Because it lacks the conserved phenylalanine or tryptophan at the end, this CDR3 is likely a read error. Because the CDR3's place on the DNA is in doubt, the DNA is left out and the CDR3 is given as listed by TCRdb. The chain uses TRBV7-2 and TRBJ2-7; the D segment call TRBD2 is taken from the table without a DNA check. CDR1 is SGHTA, CDR2 FQGNSA, per germline. The CDR3 length equals 13 residues, ends included. CDR3 residues: CASSLLIGGLPQL.

The chain links TRBV15 to TRBJ1-5; tentative D call: TRBD1 (5 bases). Germline-derived CDR1 and CDR2 are LNHNV and YYDKDF (reference sequence). V gave up 8 bases and J gave up 3 bases, with 17 bases separating them. The length of the CDR3 is 15 residues. The CDR3 DNA reads as TGTGCCACCTCAATCGGGGGGGGTTACAATCAGCCCCAGCATTTT. It translates to CATSIGGGYNQPQHF.

This clone has a single count. V is TRBV27 and J is TRBJ2-1; 13 bases are a match to TRBD2. From germline, CDR1 is MNHEY and CDR2 SMNVEV (reference sequence). J gave up 6 bases and V 6 bases, and 5 bases lay outside the gene matches. This CDR3 is 15 amino acids long. The CDR3 region is CASRTSGRFSNEQFF. In DNA, the CDR3 is TGTGCCAGCAGGACTAGCGGGAGGTTCTCCAATGAGCAGTTCTTC.

CDR3 residues: CASSSTQGSRGYTF. The CDR3 region has the DNA TGTGCCAGCAGCTCTACTCAGGGATCGCGTGGCTACACCTTC. This chain joins TRBV5-5 and TRBJ1-2, with a possible D match to TRBD1 (5 bases). CDR3 length equals 14 residues. Germline V gives CDR1 SGHKS, CDR2 YYEKEE (reference sequence). Trimming shortened V by 3 bases and J by 7 bases, and 16 bases separated the two germline ends.

The chain combines TRBV5-4 with TRBJ1-2; 10 nucleotides agree with TRBD1. The germline V gene encodes CDR1 SGHNT and CDR2 YYREEE (reference sequence). Losses at the gene ends were 2 bases for V and 5 bases for J; bases not matched to a gene: 3. There are 14 residues in the CDR3. CDR3 protein: CASSLDRGQYGYTF. The CDR3 coding sequence is TGTGCCAGCAGCTTAGACAGGGGGCAGTATGGCTACACCTTC.

V usage is TRBV11-2 and J usage is TRBJ1-1; D not certain. Trimming removed 0 bases at V and 0 bases at J, with 8 bases between. This CDR3 contains 15 residues. Germline V gene lookup returns CDR1 SGHAT and CDR2 FQNNGV. CDR3 bases: TGTGCCAGCAGCTTAGAGGTCAGTGTGAACACTGAAGCTTTCTTT. Amino acid sequence: CASSLEVSVNTEAFF.

The V and J genes are TRBV11-2 and TRBJ2-5; a possible D gene is TRBD2 (6 bases). Germline V lookup: CDR1 SGHAT, CDR2 FQNNGV. Between the trimmed V and J ends, which lost 5 bases and 4 bases, there was a span of 11 bases. The CDR3 contains 13 residues. CDR3 in DNA: TGTGCCAGCAGCGGCGGGACCCCAGAGACCCAGTACTTC. Its protein product is CASSGGTPETQYF.

In its sample, this clone was seen a few times. V is TRBV7-9 and J is TRBJ2-3, with 13 nucleotides matching TRBD2. The CDR3 runs 18 residues. Germline CDR1 SEHNR, CDR2 FQNEAQ (reference sequence). V shed 3 bases and J 4 bases; nucleotides not matched to a gene: 10. CDR3 in DNA: TGTGCCAGCAGCTTCCCGGGACTAGCGGGGAAGGCCCCAGATACGCAGTATTTT. It codes for CASSFPGLAGKAPDTQYF.

The V gene is TRBV5-5, the J gene TRBJ1-2, with 7 bases lining up with TRBD1. Trimming cost V 4 bases and J 4 bases; bases outside gene matches: 10. CDR3 length: 15 residues. Germline lookup yields CDR1 SGHKS and CDR2 YYEKEE (reference sequence). The CDR3 region has the DNA TGTGCCAGCAGCGAGGGGGCCCAGGCGGGCTATGGCTACACCTTC. Translating gives CASSEGAQAGYGYTF.

The chain combines TRBV7-2 with TRBJ1-3; 7 positions match TRBD1. Trimming removed 5 bases from V and 3 bases from J; junction bases left unmatched: 10. Germline V gene lookup returns CDR1 SGHTA and CDR2 FQGNSA. The CDR3 length is 16 residues. CDR3 DNA: TGTGCCAGCAGCGGAACAGGGGTCCCCTTTGGAAACACCATATATTTT. Translating it yields CASSGTGVPFGNTIYF.

The rearrangement links TRBV28 to TRBJ2-7; D perhaps matches TRBD2 (5 bases). CDR3 length: 14 amino acids. Germline V lookup: CDR1 MDHEN, CDR2 SYDVKM. V dropped 7 bases and J dropped 2 bases, with 15 bases sitting between them. The CDR3 region is CASTPSGGAYEQYF. The CDR3 DNA reads TGTGCCAGCACCCCCTCTGGAGGAGCCTACGAGCAGTACTTC.